This T cell receptor (beta chain) was found in a study of cytomegalovirus exposure and HLA in healthy donors. Regarding the study as a whole: In an earlier analysis, most TCR beta V segments were productive about 87% or about 30% of the time.

At the time of sampling, donors were nominally healthy, though unrecorded immune exposures were likely. Note on this clone: Its antigen is still unknown.

The PCR was carried out with 60 Vbeta primers and 13 Jbeta primers. TCRdb keeps only in-frame clones here, not all; method: immunoSEQ multiplex PCR. The top ten clones hold roughly 3% of a sample with about 130,000 clones, around 69% of them seen once. Germline CDR1 reads SGHTA; CDR2 reads FQGNSA. This CDR3 contains 14 residues. Trimming shortened V by 0 bases and J by 3 bases, and 5 bases separated the two germline ends. What was sequenced was PBMCs. The clonotype comes from a human donor in good health. The genes are TRBV7-2 and TRBJ2-2; the D is unclear. CDR3 sequence: CASSLAGYTGELFF. For the CDR3, the DNA is TGTGCCAGCAGCTTAGCGGGCTACACCGGGGAGCTGTTTTTT.